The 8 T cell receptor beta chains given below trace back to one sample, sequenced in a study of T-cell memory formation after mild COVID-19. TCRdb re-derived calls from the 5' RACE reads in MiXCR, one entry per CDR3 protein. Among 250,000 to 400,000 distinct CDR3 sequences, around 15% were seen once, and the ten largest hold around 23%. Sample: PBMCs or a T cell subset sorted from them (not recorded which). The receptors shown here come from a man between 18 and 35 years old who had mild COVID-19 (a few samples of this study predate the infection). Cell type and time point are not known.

The CDR3 coding sequence is TGTGCCAGCAGCCGAACCGGGACTACCCTATACGAGCAGTACTTC. Protein: CASSRTGTTLYEQYF. The chain recombines TRBV9 with TRBJ2-7; 7 bases map to TRBD2. This CDR3 region has 15 residues. Unmatched junction bases numbered 11, after V lost 4 bases and J lost 4 bases. CDR1 is SGDLS, CDR2 YYNGEE, per germline.

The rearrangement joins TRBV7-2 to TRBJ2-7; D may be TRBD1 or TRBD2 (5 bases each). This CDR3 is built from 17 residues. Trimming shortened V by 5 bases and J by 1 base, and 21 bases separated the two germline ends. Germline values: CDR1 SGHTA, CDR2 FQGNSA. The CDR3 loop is CASSLPGQQAASYEQYF. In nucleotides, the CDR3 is TGTGCCAGCAGCCTACCGGGGCAGCAGGCCGCATCCTACGAGCAGTACTTC.

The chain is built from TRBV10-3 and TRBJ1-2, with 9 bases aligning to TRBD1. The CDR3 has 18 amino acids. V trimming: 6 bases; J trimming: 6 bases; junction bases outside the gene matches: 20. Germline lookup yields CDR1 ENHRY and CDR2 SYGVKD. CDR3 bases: TGTGCCATCAGCCCGAGCAACAGGGGGCGCGGGTCGAGCCATGGCTACACCTTC. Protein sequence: CAISPSNRGRGSSHGYTF.

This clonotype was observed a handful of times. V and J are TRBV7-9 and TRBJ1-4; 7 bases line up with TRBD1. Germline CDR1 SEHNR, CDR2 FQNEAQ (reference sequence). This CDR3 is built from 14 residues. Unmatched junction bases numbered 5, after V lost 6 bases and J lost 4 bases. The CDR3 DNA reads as TGTGCCAGCAGATCGACAGGGTTTAATGAAAAACTGTTTTTT. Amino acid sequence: CASRSTGFNEKLFF.

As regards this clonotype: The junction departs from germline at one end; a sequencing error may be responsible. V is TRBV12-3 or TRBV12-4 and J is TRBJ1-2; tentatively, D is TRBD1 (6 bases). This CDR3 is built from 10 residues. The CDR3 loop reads CASGRQDQIF. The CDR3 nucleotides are TGTGCCAGCGGCCGACAGGACCAGATCTTC.

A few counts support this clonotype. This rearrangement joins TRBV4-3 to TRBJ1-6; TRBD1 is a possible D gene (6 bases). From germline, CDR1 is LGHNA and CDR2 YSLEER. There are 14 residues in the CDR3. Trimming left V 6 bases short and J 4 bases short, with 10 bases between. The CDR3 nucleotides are TGCGCCAGCAGAGGGGGGCAGTATAATTCACCCCTCCACTTT. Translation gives CASRGGQYNSPLHF.

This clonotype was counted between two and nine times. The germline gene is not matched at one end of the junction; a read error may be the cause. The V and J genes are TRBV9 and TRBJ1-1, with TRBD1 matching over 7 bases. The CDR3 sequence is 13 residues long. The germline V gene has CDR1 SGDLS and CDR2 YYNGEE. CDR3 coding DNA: TGTGCCAGCAGCGTAGTAGCGACAGGGCAACTGCTCTTT. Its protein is CASSVVATGQLLF.

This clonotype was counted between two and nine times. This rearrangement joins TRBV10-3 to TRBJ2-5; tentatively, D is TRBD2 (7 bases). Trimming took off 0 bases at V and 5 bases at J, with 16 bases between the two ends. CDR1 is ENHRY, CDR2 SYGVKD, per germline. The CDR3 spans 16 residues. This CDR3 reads CAISESTGRGPETQYF. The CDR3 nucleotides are TGTGCCATCAGTGAGTCGACGGGGCGGGGGCCTGAGACCCAGTACTTC.